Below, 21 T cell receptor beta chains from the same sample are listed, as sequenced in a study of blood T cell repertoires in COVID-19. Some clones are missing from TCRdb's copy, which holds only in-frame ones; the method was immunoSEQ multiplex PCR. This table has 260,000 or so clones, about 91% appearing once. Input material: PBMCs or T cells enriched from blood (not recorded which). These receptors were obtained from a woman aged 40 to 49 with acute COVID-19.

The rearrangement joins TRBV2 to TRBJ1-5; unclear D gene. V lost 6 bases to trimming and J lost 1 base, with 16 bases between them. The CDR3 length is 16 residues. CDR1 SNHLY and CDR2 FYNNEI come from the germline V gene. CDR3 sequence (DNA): TGTGCCAGCAGCCCCCTAAGGGAGCCGAGCAATCAGCCCCAGCATTTT. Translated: CASSPLREPSNQPQHF.

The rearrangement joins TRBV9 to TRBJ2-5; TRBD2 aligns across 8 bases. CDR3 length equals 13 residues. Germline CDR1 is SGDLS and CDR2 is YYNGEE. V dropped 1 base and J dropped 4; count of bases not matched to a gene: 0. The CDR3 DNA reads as TGTGCCAGCAGCGTACTAGCGGGAGAGACCCAGTACTTC. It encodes CASSVLAGETQYF.

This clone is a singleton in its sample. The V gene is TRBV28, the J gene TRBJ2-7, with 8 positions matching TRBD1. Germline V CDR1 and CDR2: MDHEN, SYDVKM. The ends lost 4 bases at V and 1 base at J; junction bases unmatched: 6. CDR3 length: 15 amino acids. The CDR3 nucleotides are TGTGCCAGCAGTTCGCCCGGGACAGGTTCCTACGAGCAGTACGTC. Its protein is CASSSPGTGSYEQYV.

CDR3 amino acids: CASSFGQGAGSPLHF. The CDR3 nucleotides read TGTGCCAGCAGCTTCGGACAGGGAGCAGGTTCACCCCTCCACTTT. This sequence joins TRBV2 and TRBJ1-6, with TRBD1 matching over 8 bases. CDR1 is SNHLY and CDR2 is FYNNEI in the germline V gene. The CDR3 covers 15 residues. V lost 6 bases to trimming and J lost 9 bases; unmatched junction nucleotides: 10.

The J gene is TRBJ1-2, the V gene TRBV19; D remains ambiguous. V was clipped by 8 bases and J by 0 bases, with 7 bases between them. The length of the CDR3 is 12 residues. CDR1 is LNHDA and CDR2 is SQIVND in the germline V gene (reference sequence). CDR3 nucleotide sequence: TGTGCCAGTCGACACCCTAACTATGGCTACACCTTC. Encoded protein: CASRHPNYGYTF.

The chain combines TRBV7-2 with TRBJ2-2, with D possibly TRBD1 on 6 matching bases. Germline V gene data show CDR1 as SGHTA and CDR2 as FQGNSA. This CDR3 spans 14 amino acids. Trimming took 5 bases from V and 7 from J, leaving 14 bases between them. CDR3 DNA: TGTGCCAGCAGCGCCGACAGGTCGGGCGGGGAGCTGTTTTTT. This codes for CASSADRSGGELFF.

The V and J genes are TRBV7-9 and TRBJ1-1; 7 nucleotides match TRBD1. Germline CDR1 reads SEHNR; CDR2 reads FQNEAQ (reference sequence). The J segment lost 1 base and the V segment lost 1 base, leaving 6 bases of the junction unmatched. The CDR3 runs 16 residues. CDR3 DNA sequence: TGTGCCAGCAGCTTAGGATGGGACAGCCGGAACACTGAAGCTTTCTTT. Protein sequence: CASSLGWDSRNTEAFF.

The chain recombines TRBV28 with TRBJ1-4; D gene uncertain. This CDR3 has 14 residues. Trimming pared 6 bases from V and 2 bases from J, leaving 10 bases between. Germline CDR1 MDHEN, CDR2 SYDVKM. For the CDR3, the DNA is TGTGCCAGCAGCCGGAGGGTGACTAATGAAAAACTGTTTTTT. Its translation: CASSRRVTNEKLFF.

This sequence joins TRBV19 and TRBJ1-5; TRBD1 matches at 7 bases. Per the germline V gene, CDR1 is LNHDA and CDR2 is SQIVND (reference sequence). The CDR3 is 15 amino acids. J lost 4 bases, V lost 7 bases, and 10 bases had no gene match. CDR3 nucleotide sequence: TGTGCCAGTAAGGAGACAGGGATATGGAATCAGCCCCAGCATTTT. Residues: CASKETGIWNQPQHF.

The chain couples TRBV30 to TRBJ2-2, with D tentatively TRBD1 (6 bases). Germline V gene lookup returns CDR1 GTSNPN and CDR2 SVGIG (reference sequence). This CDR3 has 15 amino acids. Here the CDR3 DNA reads TGTGCTTTTGGAGTCGAGGGGGCGAACACCGGGGAGCTGTTTTTT. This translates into CAFGVEGANTGELFF. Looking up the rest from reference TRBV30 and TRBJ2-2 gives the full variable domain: SQTIHQWPATLVQPVGSPLSLECTVEGTSNPNLYWYRQAAGRGLQLLFYSVGIGQISSEVPQNLSASRPQDRQFILSSKKLLLSDSGFYLCAFGVEGANTGELFFGEGSRLTVL.

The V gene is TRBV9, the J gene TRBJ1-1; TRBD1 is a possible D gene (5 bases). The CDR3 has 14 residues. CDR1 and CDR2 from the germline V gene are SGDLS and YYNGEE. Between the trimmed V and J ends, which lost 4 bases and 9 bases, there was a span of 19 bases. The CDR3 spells CASSSSVGDRKAFF. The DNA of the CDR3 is TGTGCCAGCAGCTCATCAGTAGGGGATCGAAAAGCTTTCTTT.

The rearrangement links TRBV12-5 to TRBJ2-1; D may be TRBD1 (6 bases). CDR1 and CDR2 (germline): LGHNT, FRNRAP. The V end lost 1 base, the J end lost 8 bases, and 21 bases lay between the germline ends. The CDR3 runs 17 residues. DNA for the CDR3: TGTGCTAGTGGTTTGGACAGGGCCTCGGAGTATGTCGATGAGCAGTTCTTC. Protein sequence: CASGLDRASEYVDEQFF.

Here the CDR3 reads CASRAMTEGWVEAFF. The DNA for the CDR3 is TGTGCCAGCAGAGCTATGACGGAGGGATGGGTTGAAGCTTTCTTT. The chain joins TRBV6-5 to TRBJ1-1; D not resolved. Germline V gene sequence: CDR1 MNHEY, CDR2 SVGAGI. V dropped 6 bases and J dropped 7 bases, with 21 bases sitting between them. The CDR3 is 15 residues long.

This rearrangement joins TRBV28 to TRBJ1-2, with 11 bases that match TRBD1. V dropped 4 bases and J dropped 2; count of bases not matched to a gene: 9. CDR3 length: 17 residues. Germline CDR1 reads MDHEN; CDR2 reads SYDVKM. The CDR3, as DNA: TGTGCCAGCAGTTCCCCGGACAGGGGGCGGGCAAACTATGGCTACACCTTC. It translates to CASSSPDRGRANYGYTF.

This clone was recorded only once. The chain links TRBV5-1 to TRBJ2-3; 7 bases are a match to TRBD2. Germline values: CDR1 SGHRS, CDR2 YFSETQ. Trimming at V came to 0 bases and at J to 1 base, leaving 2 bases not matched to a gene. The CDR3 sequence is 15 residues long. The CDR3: CASSLGGSGTDTQYF. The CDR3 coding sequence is TGCGCCAGCAGCTTGGGCGGGAGTGGCACAGATACGCAGTATTTT.

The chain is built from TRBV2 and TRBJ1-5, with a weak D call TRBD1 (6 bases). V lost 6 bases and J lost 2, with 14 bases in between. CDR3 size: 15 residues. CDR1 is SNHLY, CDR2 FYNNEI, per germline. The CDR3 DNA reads TGTGCCAGCAGAGACGACAGGTTTGGCAATCAGCCCCAGCATTTT. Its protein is CASRDDRFGNQPQHF.

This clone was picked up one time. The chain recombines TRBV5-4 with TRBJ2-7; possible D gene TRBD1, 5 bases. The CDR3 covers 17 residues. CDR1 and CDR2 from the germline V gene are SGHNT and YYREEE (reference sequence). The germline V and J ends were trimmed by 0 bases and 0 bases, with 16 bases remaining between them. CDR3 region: CASSLGQGYASSYEQYV. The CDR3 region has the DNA TGTGCCAGCAGCTTGGGCCAGGGATACGCGAGCTCCTACGAGCAGTACGTC.

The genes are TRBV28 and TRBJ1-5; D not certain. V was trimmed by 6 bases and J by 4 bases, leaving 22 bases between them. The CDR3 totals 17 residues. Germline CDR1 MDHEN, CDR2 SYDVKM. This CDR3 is CASSQTKERDWNQPQHF. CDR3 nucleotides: TGTGCCAGCAGCCAAACCAAAGAGAGAGACTGGAATCAGCCCCAGCATTTT.

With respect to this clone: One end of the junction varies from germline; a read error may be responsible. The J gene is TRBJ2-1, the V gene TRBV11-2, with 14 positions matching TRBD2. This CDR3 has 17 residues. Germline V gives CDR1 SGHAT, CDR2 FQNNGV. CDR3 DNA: TGTGCCACCCGGCGGAGGACTAGCGGGAGGAGCTACGATGAGCAGTTCTTC. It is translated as CATRRRTSGRSYDEQFF.

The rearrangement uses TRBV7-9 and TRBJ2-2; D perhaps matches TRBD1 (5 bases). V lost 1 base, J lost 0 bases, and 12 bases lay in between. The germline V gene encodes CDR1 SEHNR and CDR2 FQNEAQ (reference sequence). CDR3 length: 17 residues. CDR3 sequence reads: CASSLGWAGTNTGELFF. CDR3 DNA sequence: TGTGCCAGCAGCTTAGGATGGGCAGGGACGAACACCGGGGAGCTGTTTTTT. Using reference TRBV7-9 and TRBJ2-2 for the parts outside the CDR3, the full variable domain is DTGVSQNPRHKITKRGQNVTFRCDPISEHNRLYWYRQTLGQGPEFLTYFQNEAQLEKSRLLSDRFSAERPKGSFSTLEIQRTEQGDSAMYLCASSLGWAGTNTGELFFGEGSRLTVL.

The CDR3 protein is CASSSARTYYNEQFF. The CDR3 nucleotides are TGTGCCAGCAGCTCAGCACGGACATATTACAATGAGCAGTTCTTC. The V and J genes are TRBV11-2 and TRBJ2-1, with D possibly being TRBD1 (5 bases). Germline V gene sequence: CDR1 SGHAT, CDR2 FQNNGV. The CDR3 runs 15 residues. V dropped 4 bases and J dropped 4 bases, with 14 bases sitting between them.